Following are 21 T cell receptor beta chains from one sample sequenced in a study of blood T cells in healthy people across ages. A second PCR of roughly 7 to 11 cycles used a sample-barcoded 5' primer and a J-beta primer mix. Each CDR3 protein is one row after TCRdb ran MiXCR on the 5' RACE reads. The sample includes hundreds of thousands of distinct CDR3 sequences, approximately 25% of them seen just once. These data were likewise used in another study, on T cells of mothers and their children.

Sequencing used blood. These receptors all come from a boy younger than 18 in good health.

Only a few counts were recorded for this clonotype. The V and J genes are TRBV7-9 and TRBJ2-4; 9 bases match TRBD2. This CDR3 is 17 amino acids long. J gave up 7 bases and V 3 bases, and 13 bases lay outside the gene matches. Germline V gene sequence: CDR1 SEHNR, CDR2 FQNEAQ (reference sequence). CDR3 DNA sequence: TGTGCCAGCAGCTTTGACGGGACTAGCAAAACAGGGAACATTCAGTACTTC. This encodes CASSFDGTSKTGNIQYF.

The chain has TRBV28 and TRBJ2-5; TRBD2 aligns across 9 bases. The DNA end favors TRBJ2-1, so the J call may be wrong. The germline gives CDR1 MDHEN, CDR2 SYDVKM. CDR3 length equals 15 residues. CDR3 DNA sequence: TGTGCCAGCAGTTTATGGGCTAGCGGGACCAATGAGCAGTTCTTC. It yields the protein CASSLWASGTNEQFF.

This clonotype was counted ten times or more. This chain uses TRBV25-1 with TRBJ2-2; no clear D. Germline CDR1 and CDR2: MGHDK and SYGVNS. This CDR3 has 11 residues. V gave up 5 bases and J gave up 6 bases, with 4 bases separating them. For the CDR3, the DNA is TGTGCCAGCAGTTTCTCCGGGGAGCTGTTTTTT. It is translated as CASSFSGELFF.

This clonotype was counted only a few times. V and J are TRBV5-6 and TRBJ2-1; tentatively, D is TRBD2 (7 bases). The J call may be incorrect, as the DNA end agrees better with TRBJ2-5. The CDR3 covers 15 residues. The germline V gene has CDR1 SGHDT and CDR2 YYEEEE. The CDR3 bases are TGTGCCAGCAGCCCAGGACTTAGGGGGGGAGAGACCCAGTACTTC. This codes for CASSPGLRGGETQYF.

V is TRBV4-3 and J is TRBJ1-6, with 7 bases lining up with TRBD1. Germline V CDR1 and CDR2: LGHNA, YSLEER. CDR3 length: 16 amino acids. Trimming at V came to 0 bases and at J to 5 bases, leaving 4 bases not matched to a gene. The CDR3 sequence is CASSQDDREDNSPLHF. CDR3 DNA: TGCGCCAGCAGCCAAGATGACAGGGAGGATAATTCACCCCTCCACTTT.

V usage is TRBV28 and J usage is TRBJ2-7; D uncertain. V shed 4 bases and J shed 9 bases, with 13 bases lying between them. Germline V gene lookup returns CDR1 MDHEN and CDR2 SYDVKM. This CDR3 region has 12 residues. CDR3 sequence: CASSSGPRVQYF. As DNA, the CDR3 is TGTGCCAGCAGTTCCGGCCCTCGTGTGCAGTACTTC.

This clonotype was counted between two and nine times. The rearrangement uses TRBV2 and TRBJ1-4; the D gene is possibly TRBD1 (6 bases). The CDR3 consists of 15 residues. Germline lookup yields CDR1 SNHLY and CDR2 FYNNEI. Trimming removed 2 bases at V and 2 bases at J, with 9 bases between. The CDR3 sequence: CASSESQGTNEKLFF. The CDR3 nucleotides are TGTGCCAGCAGTGAATCCCAGGGGACTAATGAAAAACTGTTTTTT.

The chain uses TRBV4-3 and TRBJ2-7; D not resolved. The CDR3 has 14 residues. CDR1 LGHNA and CDR2 YSLEER come from the germline V gene. The V gene lost 0 bases and the J gene lost 3 bases, with 9 bases spanning the gap. The CDR3 loop is CASSQDTTVYEQYF. The CDR3 bases are TGCGCCAGCAGCCAAGATACAACAGTCTACGAGCAGTACTTC.

In its sample, this clonotype was seen a few times. CDR3 nucleotide sequence: TGCAGTGCTTTGGGGACTAGCGACTCCTACGAGCAGTACTTC. Its protein is CSALGTSDSYEQYF. This chain joins TRBV20-1 and TRBJ2-7, with 10 bases lining up with TRBD2. CDR1 is DFQATT, CDR2 SNEGSKA, per germline (reference sequence). This CDR3 has 14 residues. With V trimmed by 5 bases and J by 0 bases, 4 bases remained unmatched.

This clonotype was seen at least ten times. The chain combines TRBV5-5 with TRBJ2-6; 9 bases map to TRBD1. The V segment lost 1 base and the J segment 0 bases; nucleotides outside the gene matches: 5. The CDR3 runs to 18 residues. CDR1 and CDR2 from the germline V gene are SGHKS and YYEKEE (reference sequence). The CDR3 is CASSLPGTGTSGANVLTF. The CDR3 region has the DNA TGTGCCAGCAGCTTGCCCGGGACAGGGACCTCTGGGGCCAACGTCCTGACTTTC.

This clonotype was detected a few times. The chain couples TRBV28 to TRBJ2-7; D is unclear. Germline V gene lookup returns CDR1 MDHEN and CDR2 SYDVKM. The germline V and J ends were trimmed by 7 bases and 4 bases, with 14 bases remaining between them. The CDR3 spans 13 residues. The CDR3 DNA reads TGTGCCAGCAACCTCAGGTCGGCTTACGAGCAGTACTTC. As protein: CASNLRSAYEQYF.

This clonotype has more than one count but fewer than ten. V gene TRBV29-1 combines with J gene TRBJ2-5, with D possibly TRBD1 on 6 matching bases. Germline V gene sequence: CDR1 SQVTM, CDR2 ANQGSEA. Trimming left V 0 bases short and J 7 bases short, with 9 bases between. CDR3 size: 12 residues. The CDR3 DNA reads as TGCAGCGTTGAAGACGTGGGGGCGACCCAGTACTTC. Protein product: CSVEDVGATQYF.

This clonotype has a handful of counts. V usage is TRBV7-6 and J usage is TRBJ2-5; D is ambiguous. CDR3 size: 15 residues. V was clipped by 2 bases and J by 2 bases, with 12 bases between them. Germline V gives CDR1 SGHVS, CDR2 FNYEAQ. The CDR3 DNA is TGTGCCAGCAGCTTAATTCGCGGCACTCAAGAGACCCAGTACTTC. It is translated as CASSLIRGTQETQYF.

This clonotype was observed at least ten times. The chain combines TRBV11-2 with TRBJ2-5; TRBD2 might be the D (6 bases). Trimming stripped 1 base from V and 5 bases from J, with 14 bases between. Germline assignment: CDR1 SGHAT and CDR2 FQNNGV. The CDR3 is made up of 15 amino acids. DNA for the CDR3: TGTGCCAGCAGCTTAGGCGGGGCGGGGCTGGAGACCCAGTACTTC. It codes for CASSLGGAGLETQYF.

The chain employs TRBV29-1 and TRBJ2-2, with 7 bases matching TRBD2. CDR3 length: 15 residues. The junction had 9 bases not matched to a gene; V was cut back by 4 bases and J by 4 bases. Germline V gene sequence: CDR1 SQVTM, CDR2 ANQGSEA. CDR3 sequence reads: CSVALRDYGTGELFF. CDR3 sequence (DNA): TGCAGCGTTGCCCTCCGGGACTACGGCACCGGGGAGCTGTTTTTT.

This clonotype has more than one count but fewer than ten. The rearrangement links TRBV29-1 to TRBJ2-5; D is ambiguous. V gave up 5 bases and J gave up 4 bases, with 20 bases separating them. The CDR3 spans 15 residues. The germline CDR1 and CDR2 sequences are SQVTM and ANQGSEA. CDR3 in amino acids: CSVRKSSSGRETQYF. In DNA form, the CDR3 reads TGCAGCGTTCGGAAGTCAAGCTCAGGACGAGAGACCCAGTACTTC.

This clonotype appeared a few times. V is TRBV27 and J is TRBJ2-5; D unclear. From germline, CDR1 is MNHEY and CDR2 SMNVEV (reference sequence). Trimming shortened V by 4 bases and J by 1 base, and 10 bases separated the two germline ends. CDR3 length equals 14 residues. CDR3 nucleotides: TGTGCCAGCAGTTGGTCGACGAGCCAAGAGACCCAGTACTTC. It encodes CASSWSTSQETQYF.

In DNA form, the CDR3 reads TGTGCCAGCAGCCTAAGTAAAGTTCTCCCTGGCGGGAGGGACACAGATACGCAGCATTTT. Translating gives CASSLSKVLPGGRDTDTQHF. This chain links TRBV7-2 with TRBJ2-3, with D possibly TRBD1 on 6 matching bases. The J call is doubtful: the DNA matches TRBJ1-5 better. Germline loops: CDR1 SGHTA, CDR2 FQGNSA. The CDR3 runs 20 residues.

On this clonotype itself: One junction end does not reproduce the germline sequence, and a read error may be involved. V and J are TRBV10-3 and TRBJ2-5; D is unclear. Germline values: CDR1 ENHRY, CDR2 SYGVKD. There are 15 residues in the CDR3. CDR3: CAISESKRQQETQYF. Written as DNA, the CDR3 is TGTGCCATCAGCGAGTCGAAAAGGCAGCAAGAGACCCAGTACTTC.

The chain couples TRBV5-5 to TRBJ1-1; D perhaps matches TRBD1 (5 bases). The CDR3 has 16 residues. Germline CDR1 reads SGHKS; CDR2 reads YYEKEE (reference sequence). V lost 0 bases to trimming and J lost 4 bases, with 16 bases between them. The DNA for the CDR3 is TGTGCCAGCAGCTTGGCCTATCCGGGGGGAGGCACTGAAGCTTTCTTT. This translates into CASSLAYPGGGTEAFF.

This clonotype occurred many times. The chain has TRBV4-1 and TRBJ2-1, with D perhaps being TRBD1 or TRBD2 (5 bases each). V dropped 0 bases and J dropped 9 bases, with 12 bases sitting between them. The CDR3 has 14 residues. Per the germline V gene, CDR1 is MGHRA and CDR2 is YSYEKL. The CDR3 reads CASSQDRGVGEQFF. DNA of the CDR3: TGCGCCAGCAGCCAAGATCGAGGGGTCGGTGAGCAGTTCTTC.